This is a list of T cell receptor beta chains from one sample in a study of T-cell reconstitution after alpha-beta-depleted transplantation in children. TCRdb independently ran MiXCR on the PCR reads; one entry per CDR3 protein. The sample records fewer than 700,000 distinct CDR3 sequences, about 21% being singletons. The sequenced sample was PBMCs, mostly from graft donor cells, obtained 360 days after TCRalphabeta/CD19-depleted stem cell transplant. The receptors come from a boy in the first two years of life who had a stem cell transplant for acute myeloid leukemia, so the T cells may come from the graft donor. The CDR3 runs from the conserved cysteine through the conserved F or W. The D gene is left open where the match is weak. A row's size may be missing; if present it is once, few, many or a size class.

clone_size	j_call	v_call	d_call	cdr3_aa	cdr3_nt
many	TRBJ1-2	TRBV20-1	-	CSEVRGYTF	TGCAGTGAGGTGCGCGGCTACACCTTC
-	TRBJ1-1	TRBV4-3	-	CASSQGGGRRTEAFF	TGCGCCAGCAGCCAAGGAGGGGGACGGAGAACTGAAGCTTTCTTT
-	TRBJ1-5	TRBV12-3/TRBV12-4	-	CASSLATGLSNQPQHF	TGTGCCAGCAGTTTGGCTACAGGACTTAGCAATCAGCCCCAGCATTTT
few	TRBJ2-1	TRBV15	-	CATSRDSKKWGRADSSNEQFF	TGTGCCACCAGCAGAGATTCCAAGAAGTGGGGTAGGGCGGACTCCTCCAATGAGCAGTTCTTC
-	TRBJ1-1	TRBV7-2	-	CASSLARGVNRRYTEAFF	TGTGCCAGCAGCTTAGCGCGGGGGGTCAACCGGCGATATACTGAAGCTTTCTTT
-	TRBJ2-6	TRBV5-1	TRBD1	CASRPWTGSSGANVLTF	TGCGCCAGCCGACCATGGACAGGTAGCTCTGGGGCCAACGTCCTGACTTTC
-	TRBJ1-5	TRBV28	TRBD1	CASSFAGQGAGQPQHF	TGTGCCAGCAGTTTCGCAGGACAGGGGGCGGGACAGCCCCAGCATTTT
-	TRBJ1-2	TRBV6-2/TRBV6-3	-	CASKTGPLGYTF	TGTGCCAGCAAAACGGGGCCTCTGGGCTACACCTTC
few	TRBJ2-1	TRBV20-1	TRBD2	CSVSSGGTYNEQFF	TGCAGTGTCTCTAGCGGGGGAACTTACAATGAGCAGTTCTTC
-	TRBJ1-3	TRBV6-1	-	CASLGLSGNTIYF	TGTGCCTCTTTAGGGCTCTCTGGAAACACCATATATTTT